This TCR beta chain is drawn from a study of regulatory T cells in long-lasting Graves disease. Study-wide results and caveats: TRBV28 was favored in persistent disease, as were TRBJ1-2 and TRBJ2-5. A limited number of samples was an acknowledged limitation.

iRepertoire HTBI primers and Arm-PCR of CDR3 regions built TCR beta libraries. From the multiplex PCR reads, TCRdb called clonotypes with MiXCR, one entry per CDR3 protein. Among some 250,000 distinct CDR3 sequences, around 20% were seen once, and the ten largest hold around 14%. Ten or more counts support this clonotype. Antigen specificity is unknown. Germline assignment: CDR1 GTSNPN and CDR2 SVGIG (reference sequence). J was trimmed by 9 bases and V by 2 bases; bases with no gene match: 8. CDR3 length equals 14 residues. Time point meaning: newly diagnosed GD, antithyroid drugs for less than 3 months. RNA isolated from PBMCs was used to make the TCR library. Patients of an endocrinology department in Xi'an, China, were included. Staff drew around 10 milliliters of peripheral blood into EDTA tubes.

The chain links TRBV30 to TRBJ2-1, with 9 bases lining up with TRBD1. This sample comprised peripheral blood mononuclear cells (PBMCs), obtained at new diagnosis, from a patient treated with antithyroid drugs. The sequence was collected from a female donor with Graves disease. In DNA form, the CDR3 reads TGTGCCTGGAGTAGAACAGGGGGCTTAGGTGAGCAGTTCTTC. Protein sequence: CAWSRTGGLGEQFF.